These 21 T cell receptor beta chains originate from one sample sequenced in a study of tissue T cells after allogeneic stem cell transplantation (dated by TCRdb to the early 2020s). The library was generated by the immunoSEQ multiplex PCR assay. TCRdb re-hosts the immuneACCESS table, in-frame sequences only. Its copies lack some clones; in the studies checked, an unresolved V gene accounts for under half of them, and the cause for the rest is not known. The sample yields just over 3,000 clones; 40% to 50% were counted once. Approximately 30% of the sample lies in the top ten. Interpreted using the paper, the time point label stands for: mouse harvest day 14 after allogeneic transplant. Each mouse graft, delivered by tail vein injection, combined 10^6 splenic CD5+ T cells with 10^7 T-cell-depleted bone marrow cells. Sequenced: gut tissue. The source is a female BALB/c mouse given C57BL/6 T cells with graft-versus-host disease after an allogeneic hematopoietic cell transplant.

About this clone itself: Gene names denote mouse genes. The DNA read from the CDR3 is TGTGCCAGCTCCCGCAGGGGGGTCAACCAGGCTCCGCTT. It specifies CASSRRGVNQAPL. The whole CDR3 protein reads CASSRRGVNQAPLF. The chain carries TRBV12-2 and TRBJ1-5; 7 nucleotides line up with TRBD1. The DNA ends 1 residue before the CDR3 does, and the rest of the CDR3 is filled in from the germline J gene. The CDR3 totals 14 residues. V lost 4 bases to trimming and J lost 3 bases; unmatched junction nucleotides: 5. Germline values: CDR1 SGHLS, CDR2 HYDKME.

Concerning this clone itself: Germline and genes: mouse. The read stops 1 residue short of the end of the CDR3; the missing end is completed from the germline J gene. This rearrangement joins TRBV23 to TRBJ1-4. Germline V gives CDR1 KGHTA, CDR2 FQNQQP. The CDR3 extends over 13 amino acids. The CDR3 here is CSSSPISNERLFF. Partial CDR3 DNA: TGCTCCAGCAGCCCGATTTCCAACGAAAGATTATTT.

In regard to this clone: Gene names denote mouse genes. The read ends 1 residue before the CDR3 terminus; that terminus is restored from the germline J gene. The rearrangement links TRBV12-1 to TRBJ1-1; no firm D call. CDR1 is SGHSN, CDR2 HYEKVE, per germline. The CDR3 is 13 amino acids. V lost 4 bases and J lost 0, with 8 bases in between. Incomplete CDR3 DNA: TGTGCCAGCTCCCGACAAGCAAACACAGAAGTCTTC. It yields the protein CASSRQANTEVF. The entire CDR3 reads CASSRQANTEVFF.

With respect to this clone: All gene names here are mouse names. From the germline J gene comes the end of the CDR3, since the read stops 1 residue before it. V gene TRBV19 combines with J gene TRBJ2-5, with TRBD2 matching 10 bases. After removal of 2 bases from V and 2 bases from J, the junction contained 2 bases not matched to a gene. Germline lookup yields CDR1 FNHDT and CDR2 SITEND (reference sequence). This CDR3 region has 15 residues. CDR3 bases read: TGTGCCAGCAGTATTCTGGGGGGGCTCCAAGACACCCAGTAC. As protein: CASSILGGLQDTQY. The complete CDR3 sequence is CASSILGGLQDTQYF.

Comment on this clone: Here the gene names and germline are mouse. The read ends 1 residue shy of where the CDR3 ends; the end is completed using the germline J gene. V usage is TRBV23 and J usage is TRBJ1-4; the table's D call, TRBD1, was not checked against the DNA. CDR3 length: 15 amino acids. Germline loops: CDR1 KGHTA, CDR2 FQNQQP. This chain's CDR3 is CSSSQSQGTNERLFF. Incomplete CDR3 DNA: TGCTCCAGCAGTCAATCGCAGGGCACCAACGAAAGATTATTT.

Notes on this clone: The junction differs from germline at one of its ends, possibly a read error. Gene labels here are mouse ones. The read falls 1 residue short of the CDR3 end, and the missing part is taken from the germline J gene. The V and J genes are TRBV4 and TRBJ2-7, with TRBD2 matching 9 bases. Germline-derived CDR1 and CDR2 are LGHDT and YNNKQL (reference sequence). This CDR3 contains 14 residues. The CDR3 protein is CASSLPWGGYEQYF. The CDR3 DNA, read in part, is TGTGCAAGCAGCTTACCCTGGGGGGGTTATGAACAGTAC.

As to this clone: Germline and genes here are mouse. Coverage ceases 1 residue before the CDR3 finishes, and the germline J gene fills in the end. The genes are TRBV13-2 and TRBJ2-3; TRBD2 agrees at 8 bases. Germline assignment: CDR1 NNHNN and CDR2 SYGAGS (reference sequence). The CDR3 extends over 16 amino acids. Trimming cost V 3 bases and J 1 base; bases outside gene matches: 7. Incomplete CDR3 DNA: TGTGCCAGCGGTGTTTCGGGGGGGGGCGGTGCAGAAACGCTGTAT. Amino acids: CASGVSGGGGAETLY. The whole CDR3 is CASGVSGGGGAETLYF.

For this clone: Gene names denote mouse genes. The missing CDR3 end, 1 residue past where the read stops, is filled in from the germline J gene. The chain combines TRBV3 with TRBJ2-5, with a tentative D call TRBD1 (5 bases). The CDR3 runs to 14 residues. From germline, CDR1 is SNHLY and CDR2 FYNGKV (reference sequence). V lost 5 bases, J lost 2 bases, and 11 bases lay in between. CDR3 protein: CASSPQGRQDTQYF. CDR3 DNA, as far as it was read: TGTGCCAGCAGCCCGCAGGGTCGCCAAGACACCCAGTAC.

In its sample, this clone was seen a few times. Genes and germline come from the mouse. Sequencing ends 1 residue short of the CDR3 end; the germline J gene provides the rest. This chain links TRBV24 with TRBJ2-7, with 10 bases identical to TRBD2. The germline gives CDR1 KGHTA, CDR2 FRNEEI. The CDR3 is 15 residues long. The ends lost 0 bases at V and 3 bases at J; junction bases unmatched: 2. CDR3 region: CASSLYHWGGYEQYF. The CDR3 bases that were read are TGTGCCAGCAGTCTGTATCACTGGGGGGGCTATGAACAGTAC.

In this sample, this clone is medium-sized. Gene and germline names: mouse. Sequencing ends 1 residue short of the CDR3 end; the germline J gene provides the rest. The J gene is TRBJ1-4, the V gene TRBV12-1; the match to TRBD1 covers 7 bases. Germline V CDR1 and CDR2: SGHSN, HYEKVE. The CDR3 has 14 amino acids. After removal of 4 bases from V and 3 bases from J, the junction contained 4 bases not matched to a gene. The CDR3 sequence: CASSQGQPNERLFF. The covered CDR3 bases are TGTGCCAGCTCCCAGGGACAGCCCAACGAAAGATTATTT.

In its sample, this clone was seen a few times. The listed genes are named as in mouse. The sequenced CDR3 bases are TGTGCCAGCAGTCCTCGGTGGGCGGACACCCAGTAC. Amino acids: CASSPRWADTQY. The entire CDR3 protein is CASSPRWADTQYF. The chain links TRBV26 to TRBJ2-5; unclear D gene. The CDR3 end lies 1 residue beyond the end of the read and is filled in from the germline J gene. This CDR3 spans 13 amino acids. From germline, CDR1 is KGHPV and CDR2 FQNQEV (reference sequence). V was shortened by 4 bases and J by 6 bases, with 11 bases between the two germline ends.

For this clone: Gene names are the mouse ones. The CDR3 goes on 1 residue after the read ends, and that part is filled in from the germline J gene. The J gene is TRBJ2-3, the V gene TRBV15; D is uncertain. Germline V gene data show CDR1 as SGHND and CDR2 as FRSKSL. This CDR3 has 13 residues. Trimming pared 3 bases from V and 1 base from J, leaving 5 bases between. The part of the CDR3 DNA that was read is TGTGCCAGCAGTTTGGAGGGTGCAGAAACGCTGTAT. Protein product: CASSLEGAETLY. The full-length CDR3 reads as CASSLEGAETLYF.

This clone rates as medium-sized. Germline and genes here are mouse. With the read ending 1 residue before the CDR3 end, the germline J gene is used to fill in that end. V is TRBV13-2 and J is TRBJ2-1; no clear D gene. From germline, CDR1 is NNHNN and CDR2 SYGAGS (reference sequence). The CDR3 is 10 amino acids. V was clipped by 3 bases and J by 6 bases, with 1 base between them. Incomplete CDR3 DNA: TGTGCCAGCGGTGGTGCTGAGCAGTTC. This gives the protein CASGGAEQF. The entire CDR3 protein is CASGGAEQFF.

Details on this clone: Genes and germline come from the mouse. The read falls 1 residue short of the CDR3 end, and the missing part is taken from the germline J gene. The chain recombines TRBV19 with TRBJ2-4; 7 bases are a match to TRBD2. V shed 2 bases and J 1 base; nucleotides not matched to a gene: 7. This CDR3 has 16 residues. Per germline, CDR1 FNHDT and CDR2 SITEND (reference sequence). Incomplete CDR3 DNA: TGTGCCAGCAGTATCTCCTGGGGGAGAGGTCAAAACACCTTGTAC. Translation: CASSISWGRGQNTLY. The entire CDR3 reads CASSISWGRGQNTLYF.

This clone was observed a few times. Gene labels here are mouse ones. The read comes to an end 1 residue before the CDR3 does, leaving the germline J gene to fill in the end. The J gene is TRBJ2-7, the V gene TRBV26; a weak D match, TRBD2 (6 bases). The germline V gene has CDR1 KGHPV and CDR2 FQNQEV (reference sequence). Trimming removed 8 bases from V and 4 bases from J, with 9 bases in between. This CDR3 comprises 11 residues. Incomplete CDR3 DNA: TGTGCCAGCGCTGGGGAATATGAACAGTAC. Translated, it gives CASAGEYEQY. In full, the CDR3 reads CASAGEYEQYF.

This clone has just a few counts. The gene names given are mouse names. The read halts 1 residue ahead of the CDR3 end, with the missing end drawn from the germline J gene. This rearrangement joins TRBV26 to TRBJ2-7; no clear D gene. The CDR3 contains 12 residues. CDR1 is KGHPV and CDR2 is FQNQEV in the germline V gene (reference sequence). Trimming removed 4 bases at V and 4 bases at J, with 8 bases between. The CDR3 sequence: CASSPGIYEQYF. The DNA read from the CDR3 is TGTGCCAGCAGTCCCGGAATTTATGAACAGTAC.

In the case of this clone: Mouse gene names apply. The CDR3 end falls 1 residue outside the read, so it is completed with the germline J gene. V and J are TRBV3 and TRBJ2-5, with no clear D. The CDR3 has 14 amino acids. Between the trimmed V and J ends, which lost 0 bases and 0 bases, there was a span of 4 bases. CDR1 is SNHLY and CDR2 is FYNGKV in the germline V gene (reference sequence). CDR3 amino acids: CASSLAGNQDTQYF. The sequenced CDR3 bases are TGTGCCAGCAGCTTAGCAGGGAACCAAGACACCCAGTAC. Combining the CDR3 with reference TRBV3 and TRBJ2-5 gives the whole variable domain GPKVLQIPSHQIIDMGQMVTLNCDPVSNHLYFYWYKQILGQQMEFLVNFYNGKVMEKSKLFKDQFSVERPDGSYFTLKIQPTALEDSAVYFCASSLAGNQDTQYFGPGTRLLVL.

This clone came up a few times. Gene names and germline refer to mouse. The CDR3 end is not reached by the read, which stops 1 residue before it; the germline J gene fills it in. The V and J genes are TRBV3 and TRBJ1-3; D is uncertain. CDR1 SNHLY and CDR2 FYNGKV come from the germline V gene (reference sequence). This CDR3 comprises 14 residues. V was cut by 1 base and J by 0 bases, with 4 bases left in between. This CDR3 reads CASSLGTSGNTLYF. The CDR3 DNA, read in part, is TGTGCCAGCAGCTTAGGCACTTCTGGAAATACGCTCTAT.

On this clone itself: Gene labels here are mouse ones. The CDR3 end falls 1 residue outside the read, so it is completed with the germline J gene. The chain couples TRBV13-1 to TRBJ1-1, with a possible D match to TRBD1 (5 bases). V lost 3 bases and J lost 1, with 7 bases in between. CDR3 length: 13 amino acids. Per germline, CDR1 NSHNY and CDR2 SYGAGN. CDR3 region: CASSGQGNTEVFF. CDR3 bases read: TGTGCCAGCAGTGGGCAGGGGAACACAGAAGTCTTC.

As for this clone: Gene names denote mouse genes. The CDR3 end falls 1 residue outside the read, so it is completed with the germline J gene. The rearrangement uses TRBV26 and TRBJ2-3, with D perhaps matching TRBD1 (6 bases). Trimming took off 6 bases at V and 0 bases at J, with 10 bases between the two ends. The CDR3 has 14 residues. Germline V gene data show CDR1 as KGHPV and CDR2 as FQNQEV (reference sequence). The sequenced part of the CDR3 DNA is TGTGCCAGCAGAGACAGGACTAGTGCAGAAACGCTGTAT. This sequence encodes CASRDRTSAETLY. The whole CDR3 protein is CASRDRTSAETLYF.

In its sample, this clone was seen a few times. Genes here carry mouse names. The read ends 1 residue shy of where the CDR3 ends; the end is completed using the germline J gene. The chain is built from TRBV21 and TRBJ1-1; D is possibly TRBD1 (6 bases). TRBV21 is an ORF, with its function uncertain. Trimming removed 4 bases at V and 0 bases at J, with 12 bases between. CDR3 length: 15 amino acids. The part of the CDR3 DNA that was read is TGTGCTAGCAGTCGTTGGGACAATGCAAACACAGAAGTCTTC. Translating it yields CASSRWDNANTEVF. The whole CDR3 is CASSRWDNANTEVFF.